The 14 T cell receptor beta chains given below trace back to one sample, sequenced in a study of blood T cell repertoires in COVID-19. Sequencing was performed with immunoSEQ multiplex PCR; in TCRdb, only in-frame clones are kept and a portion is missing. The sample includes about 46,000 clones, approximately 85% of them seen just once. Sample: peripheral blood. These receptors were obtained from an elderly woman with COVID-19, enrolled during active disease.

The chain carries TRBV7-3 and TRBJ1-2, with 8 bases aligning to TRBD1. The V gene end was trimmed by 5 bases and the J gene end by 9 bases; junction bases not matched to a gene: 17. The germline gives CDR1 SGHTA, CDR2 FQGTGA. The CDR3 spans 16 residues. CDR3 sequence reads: CASSQGTGSPAVRYTF. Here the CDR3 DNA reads TGTGCCAGCAGCCAAGGGACAGGATCCCCTGCGGTACGCTACACCTTC.

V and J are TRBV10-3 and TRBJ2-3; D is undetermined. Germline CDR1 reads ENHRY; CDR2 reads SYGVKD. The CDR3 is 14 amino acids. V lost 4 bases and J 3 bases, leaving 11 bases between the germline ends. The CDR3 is CAISGTRVTDTQYF. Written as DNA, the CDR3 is TGTGCCATCAGTGGAACCCGGGTTACAGATACGCAGTATTTT.

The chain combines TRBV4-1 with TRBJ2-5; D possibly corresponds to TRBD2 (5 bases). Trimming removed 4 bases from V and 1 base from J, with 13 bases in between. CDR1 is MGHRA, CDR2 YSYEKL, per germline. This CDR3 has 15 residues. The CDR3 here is CASSLQRTLQETQYF. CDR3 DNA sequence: TGCGCCAGCAGCCTGCAACGGACTCTCCAAGAGACCCAGTACTTC.

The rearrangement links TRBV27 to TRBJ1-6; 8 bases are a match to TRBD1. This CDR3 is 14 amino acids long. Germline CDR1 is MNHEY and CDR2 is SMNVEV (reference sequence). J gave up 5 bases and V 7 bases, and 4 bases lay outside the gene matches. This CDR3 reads CASIPGQDNSPLHF. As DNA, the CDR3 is TGTGCCAGCATTCCGGGACAGGATAATTCACCCCTCCACTTT.

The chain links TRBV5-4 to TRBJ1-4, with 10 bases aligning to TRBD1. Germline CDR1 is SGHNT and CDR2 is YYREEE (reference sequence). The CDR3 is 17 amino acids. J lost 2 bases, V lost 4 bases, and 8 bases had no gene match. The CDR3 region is CASSPDRGRGTNEKLFF. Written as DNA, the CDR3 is TGTGCCAGCAGCCCTGACAGGGGGCGCGGGACTAATGAAAAACTGTTTTTT.

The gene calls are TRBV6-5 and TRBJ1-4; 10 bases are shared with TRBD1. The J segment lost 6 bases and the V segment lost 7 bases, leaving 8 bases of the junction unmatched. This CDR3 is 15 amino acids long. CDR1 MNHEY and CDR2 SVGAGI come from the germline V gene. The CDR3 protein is CASIQRQGAHEKLFF. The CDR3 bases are TGTGCCAGCATCCAACGACAGGGGGCGCATGAAAAACTGTTTTTT.

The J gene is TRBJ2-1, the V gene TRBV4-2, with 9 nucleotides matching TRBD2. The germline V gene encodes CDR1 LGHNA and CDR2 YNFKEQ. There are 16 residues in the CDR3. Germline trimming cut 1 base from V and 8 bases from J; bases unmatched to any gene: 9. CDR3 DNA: TGTGCCAGCAGCCAAGCCGAGATAGCGGGGGCTTATGAGCAGTTCTTC. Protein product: CASSQAEIAGAYEQFF.

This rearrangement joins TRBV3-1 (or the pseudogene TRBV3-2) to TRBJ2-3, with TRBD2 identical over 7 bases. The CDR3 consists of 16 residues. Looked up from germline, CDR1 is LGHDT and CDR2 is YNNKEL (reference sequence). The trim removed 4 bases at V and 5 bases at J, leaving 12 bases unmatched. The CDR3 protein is CASSPLGEGPGDTQYF. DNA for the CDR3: TGTGCCAGCAGCCCCTTGGGGGAGGGCCCAGGAGATACGCAGTATTTT.

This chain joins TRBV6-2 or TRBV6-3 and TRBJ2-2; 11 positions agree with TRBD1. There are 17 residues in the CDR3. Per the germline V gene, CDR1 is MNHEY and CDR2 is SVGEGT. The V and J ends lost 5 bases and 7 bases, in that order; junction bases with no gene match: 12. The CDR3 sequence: CASSRWAGTGGVGELFF. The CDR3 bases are TGTGCCAGCAGTCGCTGGGCCGGGACAGGGGGAGTCGGGGAGCTGTTTTTT.

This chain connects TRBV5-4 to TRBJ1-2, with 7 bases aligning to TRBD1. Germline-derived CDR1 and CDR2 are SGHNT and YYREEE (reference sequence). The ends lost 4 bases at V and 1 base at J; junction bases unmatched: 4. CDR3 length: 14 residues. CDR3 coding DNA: TGTGCCAGCAGCAACGACAGGGTTAACTATGGCTACACCTTC. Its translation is CASSNDRVNYGYTF.

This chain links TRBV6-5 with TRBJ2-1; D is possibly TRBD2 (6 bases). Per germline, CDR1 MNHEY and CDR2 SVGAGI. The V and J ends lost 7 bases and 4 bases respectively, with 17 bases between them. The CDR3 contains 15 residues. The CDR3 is CASTPVGGSYNEQFF. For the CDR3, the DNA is TGTGCCAGCACCCCTGTTGGGGGGTCGTACAATGAGCAGTTCTTC.

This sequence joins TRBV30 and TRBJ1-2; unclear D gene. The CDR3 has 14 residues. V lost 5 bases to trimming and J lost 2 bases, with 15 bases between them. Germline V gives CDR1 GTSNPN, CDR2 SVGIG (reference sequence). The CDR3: CAWRIPGLNYGYTF. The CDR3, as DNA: TGTGCCTGGCGTATTCCGGGGTTAAACTATGGCTACACCTTC.

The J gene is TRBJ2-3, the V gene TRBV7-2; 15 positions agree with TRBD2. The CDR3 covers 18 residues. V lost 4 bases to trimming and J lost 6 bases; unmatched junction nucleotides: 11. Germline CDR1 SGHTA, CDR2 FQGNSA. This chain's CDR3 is CASSWGLAGGRNDDTQYF. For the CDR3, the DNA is TGTGCCAGCAGCTGGGGACTAGCGGGGGGCAGAAACGACGATACGCAGTATTTT.

The CDR3 DNA follows: TGCGCCAGCAGCTCGCAATTGGGACTAGCGGGGGGTAACCTTGGGAATGAGCAGTTCTTC. It specifies CASSSQLGLAGGNLGNEQFF. This chain connects TRBV4-3 to TRBJ2-1; TRBD2 matches 15 bases. J gave up 7 bases and V 5 bases, and 18 bases lay outside the gene matches. Per the germline V gene, CDR1 is LGHNA and CDR2 is YSLEER. The CDR3 is made up of 20 amino acids.